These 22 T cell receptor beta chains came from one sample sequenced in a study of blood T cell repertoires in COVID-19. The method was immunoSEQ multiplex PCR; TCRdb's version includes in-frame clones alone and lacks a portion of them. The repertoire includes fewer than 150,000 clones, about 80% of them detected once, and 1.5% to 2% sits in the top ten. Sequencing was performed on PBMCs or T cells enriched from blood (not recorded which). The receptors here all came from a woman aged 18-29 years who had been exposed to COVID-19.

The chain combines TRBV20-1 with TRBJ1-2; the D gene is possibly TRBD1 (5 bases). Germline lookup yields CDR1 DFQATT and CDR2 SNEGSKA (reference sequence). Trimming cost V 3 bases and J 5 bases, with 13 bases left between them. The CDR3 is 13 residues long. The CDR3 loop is CSASRQGGYGYTF. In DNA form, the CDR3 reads TGCAGTGCTAGTAGGCAGGGAGGGTATGGCTACACCTTC.

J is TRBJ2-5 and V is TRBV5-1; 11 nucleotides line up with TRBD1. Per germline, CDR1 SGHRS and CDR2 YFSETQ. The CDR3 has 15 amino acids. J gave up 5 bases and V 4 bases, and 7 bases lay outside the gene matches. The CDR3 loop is CASSGMDRGLETQYF. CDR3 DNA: TGCGCCAGCAGCGGGATGGACAGGGGGCTGGAGACCCAGTACTTC. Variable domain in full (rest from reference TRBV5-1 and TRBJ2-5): KAGVTQTPRYLIKTRGQQVTLSCSPISGHRSVSWYQQTPGQGLQFLFEYFSETQRNKGNFPGRFSGRQFSNSRSEMNVSTLELGDSALYLCASSGMDRGLETQYFGPGTRLLVL.

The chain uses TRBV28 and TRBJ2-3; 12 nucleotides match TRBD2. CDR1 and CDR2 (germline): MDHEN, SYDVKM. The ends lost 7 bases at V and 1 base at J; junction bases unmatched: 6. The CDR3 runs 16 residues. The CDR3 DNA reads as TGTGCCAGCACCCCGACTAGCGGGAGTCGCACAGATACGCAGTATTTT. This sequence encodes CASTPTSGSRTDTQYF.

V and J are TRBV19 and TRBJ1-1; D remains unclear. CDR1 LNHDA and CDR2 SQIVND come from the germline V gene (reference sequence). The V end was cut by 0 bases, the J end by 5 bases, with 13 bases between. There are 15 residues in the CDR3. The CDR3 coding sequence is TGTGCCAGTAGTATAGATGGGGAAGGAGGGACTGAAGCTTTCTTT. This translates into CASSIDGEGGTEAFF.

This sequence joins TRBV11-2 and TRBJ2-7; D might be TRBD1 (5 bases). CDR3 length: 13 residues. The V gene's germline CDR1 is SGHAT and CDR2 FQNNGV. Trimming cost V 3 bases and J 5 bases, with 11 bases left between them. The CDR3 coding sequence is TGTGCCAGCAGCTTCGCAGGGAAGCACGAGCAGTACTTC. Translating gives CASSFAGKHEQYF.

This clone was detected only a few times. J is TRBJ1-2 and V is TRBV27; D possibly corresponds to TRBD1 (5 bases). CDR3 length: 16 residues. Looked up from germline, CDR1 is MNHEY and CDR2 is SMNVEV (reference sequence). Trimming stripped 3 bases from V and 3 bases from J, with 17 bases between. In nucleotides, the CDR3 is TGTGCCAGCAGTTTTAATCAGGGCAGATTCGACTATGGCTACACCTTC. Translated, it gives CASSFNQGRFDYGYTF.

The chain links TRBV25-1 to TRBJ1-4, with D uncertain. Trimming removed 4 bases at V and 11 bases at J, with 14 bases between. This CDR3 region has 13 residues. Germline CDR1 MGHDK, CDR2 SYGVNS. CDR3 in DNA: TGTGCCAGCAGTGTCCCCTCCGGCGGGAAACTGTTTTTT. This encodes CASSVPSGGKLFF.

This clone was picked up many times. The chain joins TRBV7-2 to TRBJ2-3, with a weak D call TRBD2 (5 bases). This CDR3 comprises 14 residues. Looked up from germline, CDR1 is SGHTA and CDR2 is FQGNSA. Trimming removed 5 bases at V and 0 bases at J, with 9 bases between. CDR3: CASSRDASTDTQYF. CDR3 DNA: TGTGCCAGCAGCCGGGATGCTAGCACAGATACGCAGTATTTT.

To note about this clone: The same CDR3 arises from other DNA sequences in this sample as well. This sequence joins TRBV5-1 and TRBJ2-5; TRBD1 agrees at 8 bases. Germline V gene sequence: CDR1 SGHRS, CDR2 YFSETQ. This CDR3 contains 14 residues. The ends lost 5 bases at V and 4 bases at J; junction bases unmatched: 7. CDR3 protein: CASSTGQGRETQYF. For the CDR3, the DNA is TGCGCCAGCAGTACCGGACAGGGACGAGAGACCCAGTACTTC.

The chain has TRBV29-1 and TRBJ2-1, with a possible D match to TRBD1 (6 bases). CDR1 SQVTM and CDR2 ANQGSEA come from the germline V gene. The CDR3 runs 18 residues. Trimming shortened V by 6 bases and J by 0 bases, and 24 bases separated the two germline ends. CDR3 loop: CSVQGRTRRRSSYNEQFF. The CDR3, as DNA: TGCAGCGTCCAGGGGAGAACTAGGAGACGATCCTCCTACAATGAGCAGTTCTTC.

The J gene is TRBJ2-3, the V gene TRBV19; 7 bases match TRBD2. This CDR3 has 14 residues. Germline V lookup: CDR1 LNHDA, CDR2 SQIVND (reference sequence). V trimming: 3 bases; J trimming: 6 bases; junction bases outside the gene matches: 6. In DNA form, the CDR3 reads TGTGCCAGTAGTATTGGAGGGAGGGTGGATACGCAGTATTTT. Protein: CASSIGGRVDTQYF.

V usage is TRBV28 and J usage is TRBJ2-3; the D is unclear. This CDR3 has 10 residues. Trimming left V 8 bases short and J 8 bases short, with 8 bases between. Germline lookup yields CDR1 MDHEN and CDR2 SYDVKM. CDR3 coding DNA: TGTGCCAGCTCCCGTAGTACGCAGTATTTT. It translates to CASSRSTQYF.

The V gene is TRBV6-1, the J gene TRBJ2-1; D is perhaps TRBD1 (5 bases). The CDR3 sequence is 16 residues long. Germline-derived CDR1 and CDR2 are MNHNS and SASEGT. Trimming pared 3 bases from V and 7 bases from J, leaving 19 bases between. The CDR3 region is CASSDAPGMSGNEQFF. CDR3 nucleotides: TGTGCCAGCAGTGATGCCCCAGGGATGTCTGGGAATGAGCAGTTCTTC.

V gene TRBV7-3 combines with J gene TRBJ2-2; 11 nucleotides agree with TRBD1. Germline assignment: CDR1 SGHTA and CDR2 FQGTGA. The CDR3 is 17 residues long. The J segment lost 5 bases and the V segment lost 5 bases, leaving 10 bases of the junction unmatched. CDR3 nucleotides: TGTGCCAGCAGCCCGTATTCCGGGACAGGGGGGACCGGGGAGCTGTTTTTT. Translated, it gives CASSPYSGTGGTGELFF.

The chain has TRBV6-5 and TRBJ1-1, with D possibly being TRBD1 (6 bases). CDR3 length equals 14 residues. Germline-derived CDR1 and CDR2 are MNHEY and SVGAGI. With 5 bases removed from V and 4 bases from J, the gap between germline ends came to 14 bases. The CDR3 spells CASSSRGDTTEAFF. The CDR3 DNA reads TGTGCCAGCAGTAGCAGAGGGGACACCACTGAAGCTTTCTTT.

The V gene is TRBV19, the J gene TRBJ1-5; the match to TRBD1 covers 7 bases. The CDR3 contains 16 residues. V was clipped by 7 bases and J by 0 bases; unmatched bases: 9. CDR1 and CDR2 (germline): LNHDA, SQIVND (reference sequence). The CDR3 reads CASTAGTAYSNQPQHF. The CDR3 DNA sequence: TGTGCCAGTACCGCCGGGACAGCTTATAGCAATCAGCCCCAGCATTTT.

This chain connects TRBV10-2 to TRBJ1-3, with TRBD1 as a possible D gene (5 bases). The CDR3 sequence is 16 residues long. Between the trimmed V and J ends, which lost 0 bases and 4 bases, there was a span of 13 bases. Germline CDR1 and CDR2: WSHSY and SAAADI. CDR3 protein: CASSESSGVAGNTIYF. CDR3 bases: TGCGCCAGCAGTGAGTCATCGGGGGTAGCGGGAAACACCATATATTTT.

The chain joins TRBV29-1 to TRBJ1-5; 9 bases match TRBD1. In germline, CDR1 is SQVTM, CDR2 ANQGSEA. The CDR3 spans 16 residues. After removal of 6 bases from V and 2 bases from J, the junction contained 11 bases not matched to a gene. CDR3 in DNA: TGCAGCGTGGCTACCGGGACAGGGCAGGGCAATCAGCCCCAGCATTTT. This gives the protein CSVATGTGQGNQPQHF.

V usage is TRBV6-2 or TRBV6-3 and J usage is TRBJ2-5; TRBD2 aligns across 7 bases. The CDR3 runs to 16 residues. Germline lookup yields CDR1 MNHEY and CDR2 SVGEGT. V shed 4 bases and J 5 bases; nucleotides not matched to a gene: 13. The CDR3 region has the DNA TGTGCCAGCAGTTCAAGACTAGCCTACTCTACCGAGACCCAGTACTTC. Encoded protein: CASSSRLAYSTETQYF.

For the CDR3, the DNA is TGTGCCAGCACTATGACAGGAGGAGGATCACCCCTCCACTTT. Its translation: CASTMTGGGSPLHF. V is TRBV5-6 and J is TRBJ1-6, with D possibly matching TRBD1 (6 bases). Trimming shortened V by 6 bases and J by 10 bases, and 17 bases separated the two germline ends. Germline CDR1 and CDR2: SGHDT and YYEEEE. The length of the CDR3 is 14 residues.

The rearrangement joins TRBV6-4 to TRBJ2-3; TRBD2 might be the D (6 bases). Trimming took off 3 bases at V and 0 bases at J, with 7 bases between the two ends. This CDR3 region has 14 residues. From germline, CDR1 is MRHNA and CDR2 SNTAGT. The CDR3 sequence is CASSEGTSTDTQYF. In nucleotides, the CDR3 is TGTGCCAGCAGTGAGGGGACTAGCACAGATACGCAGTATTTT.

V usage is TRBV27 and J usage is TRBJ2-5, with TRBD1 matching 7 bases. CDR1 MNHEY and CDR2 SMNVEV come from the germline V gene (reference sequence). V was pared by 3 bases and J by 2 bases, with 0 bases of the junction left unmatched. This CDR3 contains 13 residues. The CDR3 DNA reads TGTGCCAGCAGTTTGGGACAGCAAGAGACCCAGTACTTC. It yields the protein CASSLGQQETQYF.